These 24 T cell receptor beta chains share one sample of origin, sequenced in a study of blood T cell repertoires in COVID-19. Clones were sequenced by immunoSEQ multiplex PCR, and TCRdb holds only the in-frame ones, with some missing. The table shows roughly 150,000 clones, with around 77% occurring only once. Sequencing used peripheral blood. These receptors all come from a middle-aged man with active or convalescent COVID-19.

As concerns this clone: The sample holds other DNA sequences that translate to the same CDR3. V and J are TRBV6-5 and TRBJ1-5, with D perhaps matching TRBD1 (5 bases). Germline assignment: CDR1 MNHEY and CDR2 SVGAGI. V was pared by 2 bases and J by 4 bases, with 9 bases between. The CDR3 contains 14 residues. CDR3 DNA sequence: TGTGCCAGCAGTTACGGGGGGGGGAATCAGCCCCAGCATTTT. This translates into CASSYGGGNQPQHF.

In this sample, this clone turned up once. The V gene is TRBV10-3, the J gene TRBJ2-3; 9 bases line up with TRBD2. CDR1 ENHRY and CDR2 SYGVKD come from the germline V gene. The J segment lost 4 bases and the V segment lost 0 bases, leaving 5 bases of the junction unmatched. This CDR3 is 16 amino acids long. In DNA, the CDR3 is TGTGCCATCAGTGAGTCGAGGGCGGGAGGGCCAGATACGCAGTATTTT. It is translated as CAISESRAGGPDTQYF.

The chain has TRBV24-1 and TRBJ2-3; 7 positions match TRBD1. Germline V gives CDR1 KGHDR, CDR2 SFDVKD. The CDR3 covers 16 residues. V lost 4 bases, J lost 2 bases, and 8 bases stayed unmatched. CDR3 in amino acids: CATSDHRTGPTDTQYF. The CDR3 bases are TGTGCCACCAGTGACCATAGGACAGGCCCCACAGATACGCAGTATTTT.

CDR3 region: CASTSYTMAGTNEKLFF. The CDR3 DNA reads TGTGCCAGCACGTCCTACACGATGGCGGGCACTAATGAAAAACTGTTTTTT. This chain links TRBV28 with TRBJ1-4; no reliable D call. Germline CDR1 and CDR2: MDHEN and SYDVKM. CDR3 length equals 17 residues. V dropped 7 bases and J dropped 2 bases, with 20 bases sitting between them.

Written as DNA, the CDR3 is TGTGCCAGCAATTCCAGGGCGACCTCTGGAAACACCATATATTTT. The encoded protein is CASNSRATSGNTIYF. The rearrangement joins TRBV7-9 to TRBJ1-3, with D perhaps matching TRBD1 (5 bases). CDR3 length: 15 amino acids. CDR1 SEHNR and CDR2 FQNEAQ come from the germline V gene (reference sequence). V was shortened by 7 bases and J by 0 bases, with 13 bases between the two germline ends.

V usage is TRBV5-1 and J usage is TRBJ1-1; D is undetermined. The CDR3 contains 14 residues. Trimming took off 0 bases at V and 1 base at J, with 7 bases between the two ends. Germline CDR1 and CDR2: SGHRS and YFSETQ. In DNA form, the CDR3 reads TGCGCCAGCAGCTTGGTTGAGGGGAACACTGAAGCTTTCTTT. Translation gives CASSLVEGNTEAFF.

The chain has TRBV7-9 and TRBJ2-3; 7 nucleotides align to TRBD2. The CDR3 extends over 18 amino acids. Trimming took 6 bases from V and 5 from J; bases not matched to a gene: 20. Germline lookup yields CDR1 SEHNR and CDR2 FQNEAQ (reference sequence). As DNA, the CDR3 is TGTGCCAGCAGGCCAGCCCCGGCGGGGGAGACGGTGGGAGATACGCAGTATTTT. Encoded protein: CASRPAPAGETVGDTQYF.

This clone was seen only a few times. CDR3 DNA: TGTGCCAGCTCACCCGTCGTGGCGACCCTAGCGGGAGGCCCCGGGGAGCTGTTTTTT. Translation gives CASSPVVATLAGGPGELFF. The rearrangement joins TRBV18 to TRBJ2-2; 11 nucleotides agree with TRBD2. V was clipped by 3 bases and J by 6 bases; unmatched bases: 15. Germline CDR1 reads KGHSH; CDR2 reads LQKENI. The CDR3 sequence is 19 residues long.

The rearrangement uses TRBV5-6 and TRBJ1-6; 8 bases map to TRBD1. The CDR3 sequence is 19 residues long. V shed 1 base and J 0 bases; nucleotides not matched to a gene: 9. CDR1 is SGHDT and CDR2 is YYEEEE in the germline V gene. The CDR3 DNA is TGTGCCAGCAGCTTGTGGTTTTGGACAGGGAGCTCCTATAATTCACCCCTCCACTTT. This sequence encodes CASSLWFWTGSSYNSPLHF.

CDR3 sequence: CAIGRGGTRTDTQYF. Here the CDR3 DNA reads TGTGCCATAGGGCGGGGCGGGACCCGCACAGATACGCAGTATTTT. The chain is built from TRBV10-3 and TRBJ2-3, with D maybe TRBD2 (6 bases). V was cut by 9 bases and J by 1 base, with 17 bases left in between. The CDR3 is 15 residues long. Germline assignment: CDR1 ENHRY and CDR2 SYGVKD.

The J gene is TRBJ2-3, the V gene TRBV5-1; maybe TRBD2 (5 bases). CDR1 is SGHRS, CDR2 YFSETQ, per germline. CDR3 length equals 12 residues. The V end was cut by 0 bases, the J end by 8 bases, with 7 bases between. The CDR3 nucleotides read TGCGCCAGCAGCTTGGTAGAGGGTACGCAGTATTTT. As protein: CASSLVEGTQYF.

V gene TRBV2 combines with J gene TRBJ2-7, with a weak D call TRBD2 (6 bases). The J call is in doubt because the DNA end fits TRBJ2-5 better. Germline V gene data show CDR1 as SNHLY and CDR2 as FYNNEI. The CDR3 is 16 residues long. The CDR3 reads CASSEASGFLQETQYF. In DNA form, the CDR3 reads TGTGCCAGCAGTGAAGCTAGCGGCTTTCTTCAAGAGACCCAGTACTTC.

The chain is built from TRBV5-4 and TRBJ1-2, with D possibly matching TRBD1 (5 bases). CDR1 is SGHNT, CDR2 YYREEE, per germline (reference sequence). V shed 0 bases and J shed 3 bases, with 9 bases lying between them. The CDR3 extends over 14 amino acids. CDR3 in amino acids: CASSLAVGDYGYTF. CDR3 coding DNA: TGTGCCAGCAGCTTGGCCGTAGGGGACTATGGCTACACCTTC.

The rearrangement joins TRBV4-1 to TRBJ2-5; the match to TRBD2 covers 16 bases. Germline V gives CDR1 MGHRA, CDR2 YSYEKL. The CDR3 is 18 amino acids. The V segment lost 1 base and the J segment 4 bases; nucleotides outside the gene matches: 6. CDR3 nucleotides: TGCGCCAGCAGCCAAGGGGGACTAGCGGGAGGGCCGGTAGAGACCCAGTACTTC. Its translation: CASSQGGLAGGPVETQYF.

CDR3 in amino acids: CSARSSGRDIQYF. DNA of the CDR3: TGCAGCGCACGTTCTAGCGGGAGGGACATTCAGTACTTC. The chain uses TRBV29-1 and TRBJ2-4; 12 bases are a match to TRBD2. The CDR3 is 13 residues long. Germline CDR1 reads SQVTM; CDR2 reads ANQGSEA. V trimming: 7 bases; J trimming: 8 bases; junction bases outside the gene matches: 6.

The chain is built from TRBV5-1 and TRBJ1-1; no firm D call. This CDR3 is built from 15 residues. V lost 4 bases and J 3 bases, leaving 16 bases between the germline ends. From germline, CDR1 is SGHRS and CDR2 YFSETQ. The CDR3 bases are TGCGCCAGCAGCCAGCTAGGAAGCGTGCACACTGAAGCTTTCTTT. This encodes CASSQLGSVHTEAFF.

This sequence joins TRBV11-2 and TRBJ2-2; the D is unclear. This CDR3 has 14 amino acids. Trimming removed 3 bases from V and 2 bases from J, with 7 bases in between. Per the germline V gene, CDR1 is SGHAT and CDR2 is FQNNGV. Written as DNA, the CDR3 is TGTGCCAGCAGCTTCTCTACTAACACCGGGGAGCTGTTTTTT. Amino acid sequence: CASSFSTNTGELFF.

The chain is built from TRBV7-3 and TRBJ2-1; weak D call: TRBD1 (6 bases). CDR3 size: 13 residues. Trimming took off 5 bases at V and 3 bases at J, with 8 bases between the two ends. The germline V gene encodes CDR1 SGHTA and CDR2 FQGTGA. As DNA, the CDR3 is TGTGCCAGCAGCCTGGGACACTACAATGAGCAGTTCTTC. As protein: CASSLGHYNEQFF.

The V gene is TRBV6-4, the J gene TRBJ2-7; D gene uncertain. The germline CDR1 and CDR2 sequences are MRHNA and SNTAGT. V shed 3 bases and J shed 4 bases, with 4 bases lying between them. The CDR3 length is 11 residues. The CDR3 sequence: CASSEEYEQYF. The CDR3 DNA follows: TGTGCCAGCAGTGAGGAGTACGAGCAGTACTTC.

The rearrangement links TRBV7-2 to TRBJ2-5; D may be TRBD2 (6 bases). Germline-derived CDR1 and CDR2 are SGHTA and FQGNSA. Trimming removed 5 bases at V and 5 bases at J, with 21 bases between. The CDR3 extends over 16 amino acids. CDR3 region: CASSRQPGAPRETQYF. The CDR3, as DNA: TGTGCCAGCAGCAGACAACCGGGAGCACCCCGGGAGACCCAGTACTTC.

This rearrangement joins TRBV27 to TRBJ2-7, with 8 bases that match TRBD1. The germline V gene encodes CDR1 MNHEY and CDR2 SMNVEV (reference sequence). The V and J ends lost 5 bases and 4 bases, in that order; junction bases with no gene match: 1. CDR3 length: 12 residues. The CDR3 protein is CASSRQGYEQYF. CDR3 nucleotides: TGTGCCAGCAGTAGACAGGGGTACGAGCAGTACTTC.

The V and J genes are TRBV6-5 and TRBJ2-3; 10 nucleotides match TRBD1. The CDR3 is made up of 14 amino acids. In germline, CDR1 is MNHEY, CDR2 SVGAGI. V gave up 7 bases and J gave up 4 bases; unmatched junction bases: 5. CDR3 in amino acids: CASTMDRGADTQYF. Here the CDR3 DNA reads TGTGCCAGCACCATGGACAGGGGGGCAGATACGCAGTATTTT.

The CDR3 sequence: CSAGGQASSYNEQFF. As DNA, the CDR3 is TGCAGCGCCGGGGGGCAGGCTAGCTCCTACAATGAGCAGTTCTTC. V and J are TRBV29-1 and TRBJ2-1; D perhaps matches TRBD2 (7 bases). The V end was cut by 7 bases, the J end by 0 bases, with 16 bases between. The CDR3 length is 15 residues. Germline loops: CDR1 SQVTM, CDR2 ANQGSEA.

V usage is TRBV10-3 and J usage is TRBJ1-4, with D tentatively TRBD1 (6 bases). V lost 6 bases to trimming and J lost 0 bases, with 11 bases between them. Germline V gene data show CDR1 as ENHRY and CDR2 as SYGVKD. This CDR3 is 15 amino acids long. This CDR3 reads CAISPAGATNEKLFF. The CDR3 coding sequence is TGTGCCATCAGCCCCGCAGGGGCAACTAATGAAAAACTGTTTTTT.